Presented here are 28 T cell receptor beta chains from one specimen sequenced in a study of shared clonotypes between healthy human individuals. Generated by immunoSEQ multiplex PCR, the TCRdb table keeps only in-frame clones and is missing some. The sample yields 300,000 or so clones, roughly 70% seen once. Input material: memory CD4+ T cells sorted from blood. Subset: CD45RA-negative fraction. The origin of the receptors is a man aged 25 to 45 in good health.

J is TRBJ2-1 and V is TRBV18; tentative D call: TRBD1 (5 bases). In germline, CDR1 is KGHSH, CDR2 LQKENI. V gave up 3 bases and J gave up 6 bases, with 12 bases separating them. The CDR3 spans 14 residues. CDR3: CASSPQGPFNEQFF. CDR3 DNA sequence: TGTGCCAGCTCACCCCAGGGTCCGTTCAATGAGCAGTTCTTC. The full variable domain, rest sourced from reference TRBV18 and TRBJ2-1, is NAGVMQNPRHLVRRRGQEARLRCSPMKGHSHVYWYRQLPEEGLKFMVYLQKENIIDESGMPKERFSAEFPKEGPSILRIQQVVRGDSAAYFCASSPQGPFNEQFFGPGTRLTVL.

This chain joins TRBV6-5 and TRBJ2-3; D is possibly TRBD1 or TRBD2 (6 bases each). V was pared by 2 bases and J by 3 bases, with 15 bases between. Germline CDR1 MNHEY, CDR2 SVGAGI. This CDR3 contains 16 residues. The CDR3 sequence is CASSYGAGHQTDTQYF. CDR3 nucleotides: TGTGCCAGCAGTTACGGGGCGGGACATCAAACAGATACGCAGTATTTT.

Only a few counts were recorded for this clone. The chain carries TRBV5-5 and TRBJ2-6; D is uncertain. CDR1 SGHKS and CDR2 YYEKEE come from the germline V gene (reference sequence). Trimming pared 4 bases from V and 1 base from J, leaving 3 bases between. The CDR3 is made up of 13 amino acids. The CDR3 sequence: CASSRSGANVLTF. The CDR3, as DNA: TGTGCCAGCAGCCGTTCTGGGGCCAACGTCCTGACTTTC.

The chain is built from TRBV5-1 and TRBJ2-1, with no clear D. Trimming shortened V by 1 base and J by 0 bases, and 8 bases separated the two germline ends. The germline V gene encodes CDR1 SGHRS and CDR2 YFSETQ. CDR3 length: 15 residues. The CDR3 DNA sequence: TGCGCCAGCAGCTTGACGGCTAGCTCCTACAATGAGCAGTTCTTC. Its translation is CASSLTASSYNEQFF.

As to this clone: In the same sample, other DNA sequences code for this CDR3. V gene TRBV2 combines with J gene TRBJ2-2, with 13 nucleotides matching TRBD2. Germline-derived CDR1 and CDR2 are SNHLY and FYNNEI. CDR3 length: 15 residues. The V and J ends lost 6 bases and 5 bases, in that order; junction bases with no gene match: 3. CDR3 sequence (DNA): TGTGCCAGCAGGGGGGGACTAGCGGGAACCGGGGAGCTGTTTTTT. It yields the protein CASRGGLAGTGELFF.

The J gene is TRBJ2-1, the V gene TRBV7-9; either TRBD1 or TRBD2 may fit D (5 bases each). Germline assignment: CDR1 SEHNR and CDR2 FQNEAQ (reference sequence). V lost 5 bases and J 5 bases, leaving 16 bases between the germline ends. The CDR3 totals 15 residues. This chain's CDR3 is CASSAGTSRDNEQFF. CDR3 nucleotide sequence: TGTGCCAGCAGCGCCGGGACCTCTCGGGACAATGAGCAGTTCTTC.

Here the CDR3 DNA reads TGTGCCAGCAGCTTGGGCATGGGACTAGCGGGCGAGCAGTACTTC. It translates to CASSLGMGLAGEQYF. The chain has TRBV5-4 and TRBJ2-7, with TRBD2 matching 12 bases. Germline lookup yields CDR1 SGHNT and CDR2 YYREEE (reference sequence). V lost 0 bases, J lost 6 bases, and 4 bases stayed unmatched. The CDR3 loop spans 15 amino acids.

The chain combines TRBV27 with TRBJ2-3; 10 bases are a match to TRBD2. The CDR3 has 17 residues. V lost 6 bases, J lost 4 bases, and 13 bases stayed unmatched. Germline V gives CDR1 MNHEY, CDR2 SMNVEV (reference sequence). The CDR3 coding sequence is TGTGCCAGCAGCCTCCGGGGTAGCGGGAGGCCTCCAGATACGCAGTATTTT. Its protein product is CASSLRGSGRPPDTQYF.

The J gene is TRBJ2-5, the V gene TRBV5-1; D possibly corresponds to TRBD1 (6 bases). Trimming removed 4 bases from V and 5 bases from J, with 18 bases in between. The CDR3 is made up of 15 amino acids. Germline CDR1 reads SGHRS; CDR2 reads YFSETQ. CDR3 nucleotide sequence: TGCGCCAGCAGCATGGGGGCCCAGGGATTGGAGACCCAGTACTTC. Its protein product is CASSMGAQGLETQYF.

The chain links TRBV5-1 to TRBJ2-6; 7 bases are a match to TRBD1. Germline V lookup: CDR1 SGHRS, CDR2 YFSETQ. V was clipped by 7 bases and J by 2 bases; unmatched bases: 6. The CDR3 is made up of 15 amino acids. Here the CDR3 reads CASGGQVAGANVLTF. The CDR3 DNA reads as TGCGCCAGCGGTGGACAGGTTGCTGGGGCCAACGTCCTGACTTTC.

The chain recombines TRBV6-6 with TRBJ1-5, with 10 positions matching TRBD1. V was clipped by 2 bases and J by 7 bases; unmatched bases: 8. Per the germline V gene, CDR1 is MNHNY and CDR2 is SVGAGI (reference sequence). The CDR3 has 16 residues. The CDR3 sequence is CASSYDRGPRGQPQHF. In DNA, the CDR3 is TGTGCCAGCAGTTACGACAGGGGGCCCCGAGGGCAGCCCCAGCATTTT.

The rearrangement uses TRBV5-5 and TRBJ1-1; D is unclear. The germline CDR1 and CDR2 sequences are SGHKS and YYEKEE (reference sequence). V was clipped by 5 bases and J by 5 bases, with 13 bases between them. This CDR3 is built from 13 residues. CDR3 region: CASSTYQVTEAFF. CDR3 DNA: TGTGCCAGCAGTACGTACCAGGTGACTGAAGCTTTCTTT.

This clone has a single count. V and J are TRBV11-3 and TRBJ1-1; D remains ambiguous. V was cut by 3 bases and J by 5 bases, with 10 bases left in between. Germline V gene sequence: CDR1 SGHNT, CDR2 YENEEA. CDR3 length: 13 residues. The CDR3 loop reads CASSFSGMTEAFF. The CDR3 region has the DNA TGTGCCAGCAGCTTTTCAGGTATGACTGAAGCTTTCTTT.

The chain recombines TRBV5-5 with TRBJ2-1; 15 bases align to TRBD2. This CDR3 has 20 residues. After removal of 2 bases from V and 0 bases from J, the junction contained 9 bases not matched to a gene. Per the germline V gene, CDR1 is SGHKS and CDR2 is YYEKEE (reference sequence). The CDR3, as DNA: TGTGCCAGCAGCTTTTTAGTTGGGACTAGCGGGAGGAGCTCCTACAATGAGCAGTTCTTC. The encoded protein is CASSFLVGTSGRSSYNEQFF.

This clone has just a few counts. The chain combines TRBV28 with TRBJ2-3; 16 nucleotides align to TRBD2. V lost 6 bases to trimming and J lost 1 base; unmatched junction nucleotides: 4. Germline CDR1 MDHEN, CDR2 SYDVKM. The CDR3 contains 17 residues. The CDR3 bases are TGTGCCAGCAGCCCGGGACTAGCGGGAGGGGGCACAGATACGCAGTATTTT. Protein: CASSPGLAGGGTDTQYF. Full variable domain (missing parts from reference TRBV28 and TRBJ2-3): DVKVTQSSRYLVKRTGEKVFLECVQDMDHENMFWYRQDPGLGLRLIYFSYDVKMKEKGDIPEGYSVSREKKERFSLILESASTNQTSMYLCASSPGLAGGGTDTQYFGPGTRLTVL.

There are a few counts of this clone. The chain joins TRBV11-1 to TRBJ2-7, with 7 bases that match TRBD2. The germline V gene has CDR1 SGHAT and CDR2 FQDESV (reference sequence). This CDR3 is 14 amino acids long. Unmatched junction bases numbered 8, after V lost 5 bases and J lost 4 bases. The CDR3 nucleotides are TGTGCCAGCAGCCTCCGGCGGGAGAGTTACGAGCAGTACTTC. Its protein is CASSLRRESYEQYF.

The table lists this clone with a few counts. Within the sample, other DNA sequences also encode this same CDR3. The J gene is TRBJ1-2, the V gene TRBV7-9; no definite D call. From germline, CDR1 is SEHNR and CDR2 FQNEAQ (reference sequence). Trimming shortened V by 0 bases and J by 1 base, and 9 bases separated the two germline ends. This CDR3 contains 15 residues. The CDR3 protein is CASSLAETLNYGYTF. CDR3 nucleotide sequence: TGTGCCAGCAGCTTAGCGGAAACACTTAACTATGGCTACACCTTC.

This clone was counted a single time. This sample also contains other DNA sequences that code for the same CDR3. This rearrangement joins TRBV2 to TRBJ2-5; 7 bases align to TRBD2. Trimming cost V 4 bases and J 5 bases; bases outside gene matches: 4. This CDR3 has 13 residues. Germline V CDR1 and CDR2: SNHLY, FYNNEI. The DNA of the CDR3 is TGTGCCAGCAGTGGGCAGGGAGGGGAGACCCAGTACTTC. It codes for CASSGQGGETQYF.

The chain recombines TRBV7-9 with TRBJ2-1; D remains unclear. CDR1 and CDR2 from the germline V gene are SEHNR and FQNEAQ (reference sequence). V was clipped by 4 bases and J by 5 bases, with 6 bases between them. The CDR3 is 12 residues long. In DNA, the CDR3 is TGTGCCAGCAGCTGGCTCCACAATGAGCAGTTCTTC. It encodes CASSWLHNEQFF.

The chain is built from TRBV25-1 and TRBJ1-2; D unclear. The CDR3 runs to 15 residues. Trimming stripped 4 bases from V and 6 bases from J, with 18 bases between. Germline V gene lookup returns CDR1 MGHDK and CDR2 SYGVNS. The CDR3 DNA sequence: TGTGCCAGCAGTGGAAACGAGAGGTTCGGCGATGGCTACACCTTC. Its protein product is CASSGNERFGDGYTF.

This chain uses TRBV12-5 with TRBJ2-1, with 11 bases that match TRBD2. Unmatched junction bases numbered 12, after V lost 5 bases and J lost 0 bases. The CDR3 has 19 residues. Germline lookup yields CDR1 LGHNT and CDR2 FRNRAP. CDR3 nucleotide sequence: TGTGCTAGTGGTCCCCAGGCTAGCGGGAGGCGACTCTCCTACAATGAGCAGTTCTTC. Translating it yields CASGPQASGRRLSYNEQFF.

The table lists this clone with a count of one. The V call is TRBV2, the J call TRBJ1-2; D unresolved. Germline values: CDR1 SNHLY, CDR2 FYNNEI. The V and J ends lost 4 bases and 4 bases respectively, with 13 bases between them. This CDR3 region has 14 residues. In DNA form, the CDR3 reads TGTGCCAGCAGTGTGGCACCCCAAGGCTATGGCTACACCTTC. Amino acids: CASSVAPQGYGYTF.

The chain uses TRBV19 and TRBJ1-5; D unresolved. The CDR3 extends over 12 amino acids. Germline CDR1 LNHDA, CDR2 SQIVND (reference sequence). V dropped 5 bases and J dropped 7 bases, with 9 bases sitting between them. DNA of the CDR3: TGTGCCAGTAGTGCCCCCGGGCAGCCCCAGCATTTT. Residues: CASSAPGQPQHF. The full variable domain, completed using reference TRBV19 and TRBJ1-5, is DGGITQSPKYLFRKEGQNVTLSCEQNLNHDAMYWYRQDPGQGLRLIYYSQIVNDFQKGDIAEGYSVSREKKESFPLTVTSAQKNPTAFYLCASSAPGQPQHFGDGTRLSIL.

The CDR3 bases are TGTGCCAGCTCACCGGGAACAGGGCGCGGCTACACCTTC. Protein sequence: CASSPGTGRGYTF. This chain links TRBV18 with TRBJ1-2; possible D gene TRBD1, 6 bases. This CDR3 is 13 amino acids long. Germline CDR1 is KGHSH and CDR2 is LQKENI. V was shortened by 3 bases and J by 8 bases, with 13 bases between the two germline ends.

The chain carries TRBV2 and TRBJ2-3, with 9 bases identical to TRBD2. V shed 8 bases, J shed 0 bases, and the junction held 12 bases outside the gene matches. The CDR3 consists of 17 residues. Germline CDR1 is SNHLY and CDR2 is FYNNEI. The CDR3 is CASYLAGGSHSTDTQYF. In DNA form, the CDR3 reads TGTGCCAGCTATCTTGCGGGAGGGTCTCACAGCACAGATACGCAGTATTTT.

V and J are TRBV11-2 and TRBJ1-5; D may be TRBD1 (6 bases). The V end was cut by 5 bases, the J end by 4 bases, with 9 bases between. CDR3 length equals 13 residues. Germline CDR1 is SGHAT and CDR2 is FQNNGV. CDR3 sequence: CASSTQGNQPQHF. The DNA for the CDR3 is TGTGCCAGCAGCACACAGGGTAATCAGCCCCAGCATTTT.

The V gene is TRBV11-2, the J gene TRBJ2-1, with D possibly being TRBD2 (5 bases). CDR3 size: 15 residues. From germline, CDR1 is SGHAT and CDR2 FQNNGV. V was cut by 1 base and J by 2 bases, with 9 bases left in between. This CDR3 is CASSLVAPTYNEQFF. The CDR3 DNA sequence: TGTGCCAGCAGCTTAGTAGCGCCAACCTACAATGAGCAGTTCTTC.

The chain joins TRBV11-2 to TRBJ2-2; D perhaps matches TRBD1 (6 bases). The CDR3 covers 16 residues. V was shortened by 1 base and J by 3 bases, with 12 bases between the two germline ends. The germline V gene has CDR1 SGHAT and CDR2 FQNNGV. Written as DNA, the CDR3 is TGTGCCAGCAGCTTAGTAGGCAGGGGCTACACCGGGGAGCTGTTTTTT. Protein: CASSLVGRGYTGELFF.